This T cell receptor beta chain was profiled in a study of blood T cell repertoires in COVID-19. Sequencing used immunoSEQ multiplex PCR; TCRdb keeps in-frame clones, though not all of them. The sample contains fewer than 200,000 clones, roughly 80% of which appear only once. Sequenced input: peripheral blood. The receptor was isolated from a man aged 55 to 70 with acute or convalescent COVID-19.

CDR3 amino acids: CASSLPGGYEQYF. DNA for the CDR3: TGTGCCAGCAGCTTGCCAGGGGGCTACGAGCAGTACTTC. The chain links TRBV5-6 to TRBJ2-7, with 7 positions matching TRBD1. The germline V gene encodes CDR1 SGHDT and CDR2 YYEEEE. The ends lost 1 base at V and 3 bases at J; junction bases unmatched: 1. This CDR3 is built from 13 residues.